This paragraph covers one TCR beta chain sequence. The antigen remains undetermined. The data were obtained in a study of T cell responses to AZD1222 COVID-19 vaccine. Profiling relied on immunoSEQ multiplex PCR, and the TCRdb table lists in-frame clones only, not all of them. The table records about 59,000 clones, roughly 89% of them present only once. Overall study findings and caveats: Receipt of two AZD1222 doses was followed by a rise in Spike-specific TCR breadth and depth.

The sequence was collected from an adult who received the AZD1222 COVID-19 vaccine. The starting material was peripheral blood, obtained 28 days after the second AZD1222 dose.

CDR3 loop: CAWSVGSSNQPQHF. The DNA for the CDR3 is TGTGCCTGGAGTGTAGGCAGTAGCAATCAGCCCCAGCATTTT. The chain has TRBV30 and TRBJ1-5, with D hard to call. The CDR3 spans 14 residues. Germline CDR1 is GTSNPN and CDR2 is SVGIG (reference sequence). V was cut by 0 bases and J by 0 bases, with 6 bases left in between.